Below are 27 T cell receptor beta chains sequenced from a single sample in a study of technical replicates of blood from a handful of donors. Method: immunoSEQ multiplex PCR; TCRdb's copy keeps in-frame clones and lacks some. The sample lists about 60,000 clones; 87% were seen once. Sequencing input: PBMCs. These receptors were taken from a human donor in good health. Some clones in this sample may be carry-over from other donors' samples.

The chain uses TRBV4-3 and TRBJ1-5; D uncertain. The CDR3 consists of 15 residues. V lost 0 bases to trimming and J lost 2 bases, with 8 bases between them. Germline loops: CDR1 LGHNA, CDR2 YSLEER. The CDR3 bases are TGCGCCAGCAGCCAAGACAGGCGGGGCAATCAGCCCCAGCATTTT. It is translated as CASSQDRRGNQPQHF.

The chain has TRBV5-1 and TRBJ1-4; maybe TRBD1 (5 bases). The CDR3 covers 13 residues. Germline V gene sequence: CDR1 SGHRS, CDR2 YFSETQ. V lost 7 bases, J lost 3 bases, and 10 bases lay in between. The CDR3 protein is CASSGGPNEKLFF. CDR3 in DNA: TGCGCCAGCTCGGGGGGACCTAATGAAAAACTGTTTTTT.

This sequence joins TRBV10-3 and TRBJ1-5; D possibly corresponds to TRBD1 (5 bases). The CDR3 spans 14 residues. V lost 2 bases to trimming and J lost 6 bases, with 11 bases between them. From germline, CDR1 is ENHRY and CDR2 SYGVKD. The CDR3 nucleotides read TGTGCCATCAGTGAGCAGGGAATGGGTCAGCCCCAGCATTTT. It specifies CAISEQGMGQPQHF.

The rearrangement links TRBV7-9 to TRBJ2-3; possibly TRBD2 for D (6 bases). The CDR3 is 15 amino acids. The germline V gene encodes CDR1 SEHNR and CDR2 FQNEAQ (reference sequence). Trimming cost V 4 bases and J 2 bases, with 13 bases left between them. Written as DNA, the CDR3 is TGTGCCAGCAGCTCCCGGGACTTCTCCACAGATACGCAGTATTTT. This sequence encodes CASSSRDFSTDTQYF.

This clone turned up a few times. This chain links TRBV21-1 with TRBJ2-7; the table assigns TRBD2, which was not confirmed against the DNA. TRBV21-1 is described as a pseudogene. There are 20 residues in the CDR3. This CDR3 reads CASSKALWEWRRLPYYEQYF. The CDR3 DNA reads TGTGCCAGCAGCAAAGCGCTTTGGGAGTGGCGACGTCTTCCCTACTACGAGCAGTACTTC.

V is TRBV4-1 and J is TRBJ2-3, with no clear D. Germline CDR1 and CDR2: MGHRA and YSYEKL. The CDR3 sequence is 13 residues long. Trimming took off 1 base at V and 4 bases at J, with 6 bases between the two ends. In DNA form, the CDR3 reads TGCGCCAGCAGCCAAGGCACGGCAGATACGCAGTATTTT. This encodes CASSQGTADTQYF.

The chain combines TRBV7-7 with TRBJ2-5; possibly TRBD1 for D (5 bases). Germline V gives CDR1 SSHAT, CDR2 FNYEAQ (reference sequence). With 1 base removed from V and 5 bases from J, the gap between germline ends came to 14 bases. The CDR3 consists of 15 residues. The CDR3 nucleotides are TGTGCCAGCAGCTTAGTGGGGCAAGATGGGGAGACCCAGTACTTC. It encodes CASSLVGQDGETQYF.

The gene calls are TRBV15 and TRBJ2-7; TRBD1 matches 8 bases. This CDR3 spans 14 amino acids. Trimming removed 7 bases from V and 5 bases from J; junction bases left unmatched: 10. Germline CDR1 and CDR2: LNHNV and YYDKDF (reference sequence). CDR3 residues: CATNAGQGINEQYF. CDR3 in DNA: TGTGCCACCAACGCAGGACAGGGTATCAACGAGCAGTACTTC.

The chain employs TRBV27 and TRBJ2-7; 9 bases line up with TRBD1. Germline V gives CDR1 MNHEY, CDR2 SMNVEV (reference sequence). J was trimmed by 7 bases and V by 5 bases; bases with no gene match: 12. The length of the CDR3 is 15 residues. CDR3 protein: CASSTPQTGGREQYF. CDR3 bases: TGTGCCAGCAGTACACCACAGACAGGGGGTAGGGAGCAGTACTTC.

J is TRBJ1-6 and V is TRBV27; no definite D call. The CDR3 sequence is 15 residues long. Germline V gene data show CDR1 as MNHEY and CDR2 as SMNVEV (reference sequence). V dropped 4 bases and J dropped 2 bases, with 9 bases sitting between them. The CDR3 protein is CASSSPGPYNSPLHF. DNA for the CDR3: TGTGCCAGCAGTTCCCCGGGTCCCTATAATTCACCCCTCCACTTT.

In its sample, this clone was seen once. This chain joins TRBV15 and TRBJ1-2; 7 nucleotides line up with TRBD1. CDR1 LNHNV and CDR2 YYDKDF come from the germline V gene (reference sequence). V dropped 3 bases and J dropped 0; count of bases not matched to a gene: 4. This CDR3 contains 15 residues. The chain's CDR3 is CATSRGDRANYGYTF. In nucleotides, the CDR3 is TGTGCCACCAGCAGGGGGGACAGAGCTAACTATGGCTACACCTTC.

The rearrangement links TRBV6-5 to TRBJ2-3; D is perhaps TRBD2 (5 bases). Trimming took 6 bases from V and 1 from J, leaving 14 bases between them. Per the germline V gene, CDR1 is MNHEY and CDR2 is SVGAGI. There are 15 residues in the CDR3. Here the CDR3 reads CASRGGQFRTDTQYF. CDR3 DNA sequence: TGTGCCAGCAGAGGCGGGCAGTTCCGCACAGATACGCAGTATTTT.

V gene TRBV30 combines with J gene TRBJ2-7; D ambiguous. Germline CDR1 is GTSNPN and CDR2 is SVGIG (reference sequence). This CDR3 spans 14 amino acids. V lost 3 bases and J lost 1, with 13 bases in between. CDR3 amino acids: CAWRAITGSYEQYF. CDR3 DNA: TGTGCCTGGAGGGCAATTACGGGTTCCTACGAGCAGTACTTC.

As DNA, the CDR3 is TGTGCCAGCAGCCCAAGACTAGCGGCTAGCACAGATACGCAGTATTTT. Protein: CASSPRLAASTDTQYF. The J gene is TRBJ2-3, the V gene TRBV9; 9 positions match TRBD2. Germline lookup yields CDR1 SGDLS and CDR2 YYNGEE. The CDR3 has 16 amino acids. V dropped 4 bases and J dropped 0; count of bases not matched to a gene: 6.

This chain connects TRBV19 to TRBJ1-5, with D possibly matching TRBD1 (6 bases). In germline, CDR1 is LNHDA, CDR2 SQIVND (reference sequence). The CDR3 spans 14 residues. Trimming removed 4 bases from V and 4 bases from J, with 11 bases in between. CDR3 DNA sequence: TGTGCCAGTAGTAAGGCGGGGGCGAATCAGCCCCAGCATTTT. This codes for CASSKAGANQPQHF.

The chain combines TRBV7-9 with TRBJ1-4, with 12 bases fitting TRBD1. This CDR3 is 16 amino acids long. The V gene end was trimmed by 1 base and the J gene end by 5 bases; junction bases not matched to a gene: 2. Germline V gene sequence: CDR1 SEHNR, CDR2 FQNEAQ (reference sequence). CDR3 nucleotides: TGTGCCAGCAGCTTAGGGGACAGGGGGCGGAATGAAAAACTGTTTTTT. Translation: CASSLGDRGRNEKLFF.

This clone has only one observation. The rearrangement uses TRBV7-9 and TRBJ1-1; D unresolved. Trimming left V 8 bases short and J 6 bases short, with 16 bases between. Germline-derived CDR1 and CDR2 are SEHNR and FQNEAQ (reference sequence). This CDR3 is built from 13 residues. The CDR3 here is CASSLRVVPEAFF. The CDR3, as DNA: TGTGCCAGCTCCCTGCGGGTGGTCCCTGAAGCTTTCTTT. Supplemented by reference TRBV7-9 and TRBJ1-1, the full variable domain reads DTGVSQNPRHKITKRGQNVTFRCDPISEHNRLYWYRQTLGQGPEFLTYFQNEAQLEKSRLLSDRFSAERPKGSFSTLEIQRTEQGDSAMYLCASSLRVVPEAFFGQGTRLTVV.

This clone was seen just once. The chain employs TRBV12-5 and TRBJ1-5; D is unclear. V lost 2 bases, J lost 5 bases, and 13 bases lay in between. CDR3 length: 15 residues. Germline loops: CDR1 LGHNT, CDR2 FRNRAP. CDR3 nucleotides: TGTGCTAGTGGTTTGTTGTTTGGCGCGGATCAGCCCCAGCATTTT. It encodes CASGLLFGADQPQHF.

This clone was found once. The J gene is TRBJ2-3, the V gene TRBV4-3; 12 nucleotides align to TRBD2. The CDR3 has 19 residues. Losses at the gene ends were 1 base for V and 5 bases for J; bases not matched to a gene: 13. Per the germline V gene, CDR1 is LGHNA and CDR2 is YSLEER. CDR3 loop: CASSQGGGTSGGSRDTQYF. Written as DNA, the CDR3 is TGCGCCAGCAGCCAAGGAGGCGGAACTAGCGGGGGGTCCAGAGATACGCAGTATTTT.

This sequence joins TRBV29-1 and TRBJ1-2, with 9 bases lining up with TRBD1. This CDR3 has 12 amino acids. Germline CDR1 SQVTM, CDR2 ANQGSEA. The ends lost 7 bases at V and 3 bases at J; junction bases unmatched: 3. Here the CDR3 reads CSGDRVHYGYTF. In DNA form, the CDR3 reads TGCAGCGGGGACAGGGTACACTATGGCTACACCTTC.

This chain's CDR3 is CASSLEASGGNTQYF. The DNA for the CDR3 is TGTGCCAGCAGCTTAGAGGCTAGCGGGGGGAATACGCAGTATTTT. V gene TRBV7-2 combines with J gene TRBJ2-3; 11 positions match TRBD2. Germline CDR1 SGHTA, CDR2 FQGNSA. There are 15 residues in the CDR3. The trim removed 1 base at V and 7 bases at J, leaving 4 bases unmatched.

This chain links TRBV11-1 with TRBJ1-1; no definite D call. Per the germline V gene, CDR1 is SGHAT and CDR2 is FQDESV (reference sequence). The V and J ends lost 4 bases and 4 bases respectively, with 10 bases between them. The CDR3 spans 13 residues. CDR3 nucleotide sequence: TGTGCCAGCAGCTCCACTCTGCCCACTGAAGCTTTCTTT. This codes for CASSSTLPTEAFF.

V is TRBV7-2 and J is TRBJ2-7; TRBD2 agrees at 11 bases. There are 15 residues in the CDR3. Per the germline V gene, CDR1 is SGHTA and CDR2 is FQGNSA. The V segment lost 6 bases and the J segment 2 bases; nucleotides outside the gene matches: 6. The CDR3 coding sequence is TGTGCCAGCAGATCTGAACTAGCGGGAGCCTACGAGCAGTACTTC. This translates into CASRSELAGAYEQYF.

This chain uses TRBV4-3 with TRBJ1-5; a weak D match, TRBD1 (5 bases). This CDR3 is 16 amino acids long. V lost 0 bases, J lost 4 bases, and 13 bases lay in between. Per germline, CDR1 LGHNA and CDR2 YSLEER. The CDR3 DNA sequence: TGCGCCAGCAGCCAAGATTGGACATTATGGAATCAGCCCCAGCATTTT. Translation gives CASSQDWTLWNQPQHF.

The chain links TRBV9 to TRBJ2-5; 8 positions agree with TRBD1. The length of the CDR3 is 15 residues. Germline V gives CDR1 SGDLS, CDR2 YYNGEE. The V and J ends lost 0 bases and 2 bases, in that order; junction bases with no gene match: 3. The CDR3 coding sequence is TGTGCCAGCAGCGTAGGGACAGGGTATCAAGAGACCCAGTACTTC. Its translation: CASSVGTGYQETQYF.

The chain links TRBV4-1 to TRBJ1-1; no reliable D call. Germline CDR1 MGHRA, CDR2 YSYEKL. There are 15 residues in the CDR3. V dropped 0 bases and J dropped 1 base, with 9 bases sitting between them. For the CDR3, the DNA is TGCGCCAGCAGCCAAGACGTTCACGGGAACACTGAAGCTTTCTTT. It codes for CASSQDVHGNTEAFF.

The chain employs TRBV5-1 and TRBJ2-4; 7 bases align to TRBD2. Germline V gene sequence: CDR1 SGHRS, CDR2 YFSETQ. This CDR3 is 19 amino acids long. The ends lost 0 bases at V and 0 bases at J; junction bases unmatched: 12. The CDR3 region is CASSLGLALTPLAKNIQYF. The CDR3 DNA sequence: TGCGCCAGCAGCTTGGGACTAGCCTTGACACCCCTAGCCAAAAACATTCAGTACTTC.